This T cell receptor (beta chain) was observed in a study of cytomegalovirus exposure and HLA in healthy donors. Findings of the study overall: Under in vitro conditions, a few CMV-associated chains were confirmed as specific for CMV antigens.

A remark on this clone: Its specificity is not known.

The assay was immunoSEQ multiplex PCR, and TCRdb's table has in-frame clones only and misses some. The repertoire consists of some 260,000 clones, with roughly nine tenths occurring once and the leading ten covering 12%. V was clipped by 6 bases and J by 7 bases, with 15 bases between them. CDR1 is MNHEY and CDR2 is SVGAGI in the germline V gene. The CDR3 extends over 13 amino acids. This chain uses TRBV6-5 with TRBJ1-1; the D is unclear. The sequence came from a young man in good health and CMV-seropositive. The sequenced sample was PBMCs. The CDR3 DNA reads as TGTGCCAGCAGCCCCTACCCGGGAATTGAAGCTTTCTTT. Protein sequence: CASSPYPGIEAFF.